This TCR beta chain was captured in a study of shared clonotypes between healthy human individuals. Naive CD8 cells, CD45RO-negative and positively selected for CCR7, excluded terminally differentiated effector memory CD45RA+ cells. The protocol was immunoSEQ multiplex PCR, while the TCRdb copy is restricted to in-frame clones and leaves out a portion. The repertoire consists of some 2 million clones, with over 85% occurring once and the leading ten covering roughly 1%. The sample consisted of naive CD8+ T cells sorted from blood. The origin of this receptor is a man younger than 35 in good health.

The DNA for the CDR3 is TGTGCCAGCATCACTCTCGGGACAGGGCTTTCACCCCTCCACTTT. This sequence encodes CASITLGTGLSPLHF. This chain connects TRBV11-2 to TRBJ1-6; TRBD1 matches at 9 bases. V lost 7 bases to trimming and J lost 9 bases; unmatched junction nucleotides: 10. Germline CDR1 reads SGHAT; CDR2 reads FQNNGV. This CDR3 spans 15 amino acids.